The next 5 T cell receptor beta chains were all read from a single sample in a study of OX40 agonist ivuxolimab in advanced cancers. TCRdb's table, derived via immunoSEQ multiplex PCR, lists solely in-frame clones and lacks some. The table has tens of thousands of clones, roughly 87% seen once. Sequenced material: CD4+ or CD8+ T cells sorted from blood, taken in a trial of the OX40 agonist ivuxolimab. These receptors all come from an adult with an advanced solid tumor such as melanoma, head and neck, liver or kidney cancer.

The V call is TRBV7-2, the J call TRBJ2-7; 9 bases are a match to TRBD1. The CDR3 length is 15 residues. Trimming cost V 6 bases and J 2 bases; bases outside gene matches: 8. CDR1 and CDR2 from the germline V gene are SGHTA and FQGNSA. DNA for the CDR3: TGTGCCAGCAGAGGGTCCGGGACAGGGACCTACGAGCAGTACTTC. As protein: CASRGSGTGTYEQYF.

The chain combines TRBV5-1 with TRBJ2-3; 8 nucleotides align to TRBD1. The V gene's germline CDR1 is SGHRS and CDR2 YFSETQ. The V and J ends lost 3 bases and 2 bases, in that order; junction bases with no gene match: 5. This CDR3 comprises 15 residues. CDR3 bases: TGCGCCAGCAGCTCGCGGACAGGGCACACAGATACGCAGTATTTT. This gives the protein CASSSRTGHTDTQYF.

This chain joins TRBV5-4 and TRBJ2-7, with a possible D match to TRBD1 (6 bases). Trimming took off 2 bases at V and 1 base at J, with 7 bases between the two ends. Germline V gene lookup returns CDR1 SGHNT and CDR2 YYREEE (reference sequence). This CDR3 comprises 13 residues. The CDR3 nucleotides read TGTGCCAGCAGCTTACAGGGTTCCTACGAGCAGTACTTC. Amino acids: CASSLQGSYEQYF.

CDR3 amino acids: CASSPGPDFGPQHF. Written as DNA, the CDR3 is TGCGCCAGCAGCCCGGGACCGGACTTTGGGCCCCAGCATTTT. V gene TRBV5-1 combines with J gene TRBJ1-5; D possibly corresponds to TRBD1 (5 bases). This CDR3 has 14 amino acids. Per germline, CDR1 SGHRS and CDR2 YFSETQ. The V and J ends lost 4 bases and 9 bases respectively, with 17 bases between them.

This rearrangement joins TRBV5-1 to TRBJ1-1; no clear D. The V gene's germline CDR1 is SGHRS and CDR2 YFSETQ. The V end was cut by 0 bases, the J end by 4 bases, with 13 bases between. CDR3 size: 15 residues. CDR3 in DNA: TGCGCCAGCAGCTTGGAAGGGAGGGCACGCACTGAAGCTTTCTTT. Amino acid sequence: CASSLEGRARTEAFF.